This T cell receptor (beta chain) derives from a study of siplizumab effects on memory and regulatory T cells. Remarks on this clone: Antigen: not known.

In germline, CDR1 is MDHEN, CDR2 SYDVKM. Trimming took off 7 bases at V and 8 bases at J, with 18 bases between the two ends. The CDR3 totals 14 residues. General study points: Roughly 75-95% of dividing CD4+ or CD8+ clones were without an attributable naive or memory phenotype. There were only a minor fraction of alloreactive clones that mapped to unstimulated subsets. Whether proliferating Tregs in siplizumab cultures suppress was not functionally confirmed.

Unstimulated naive, memory, effector memory and TEMRA subsets underwent sequencing in a few donor pairs. The method was immunoSEQ multiplex PCR; TCRdb's version includes in-frame clones alone and lacks a portion of them. The data hold around 61,000 clones, with around 98% observed a single time. The receptor was isolated from a human donor in good health. What was sequenced was naive CD8+ T cells sorted from blood. V and J are TRBV28 and TRBJ2-1; D may match TRBD1 or TRBD2 (5 bases each). This CDR3 is CASTPGTPLHEQFF. The CDR3 DNA sequence: TGTGCCAGCACCCCAGGGACCCCCTTGCATGAGCAGTTCTTC. The full variable domain, in which reference TRBV28 and TRBJ2-1 provide the parts outside the CDR3, is DVKVTQSSRYLVKRTGEKVFLECVQDMDHENMFWYRQDPGLGLRLIYFSYDVKMKEKGDIPEGYSVSREKKERFSLILESASTNQTSMYLCASTPGTPLHEQFFGPGTRLTVL.